This TCR beta chain emerged from a study of shared clonotypes between healthy human individuals. CDR1 is MNHEY and CDR2 is SVGAGI in the germline V gene. The CDR3 has 13 amino acids. After removal of 6 bases from V and 3 bases from J, the junction contained 5 bases not matched to a gene. Libraries were prepared by immunoSEQ multiplex PCR; TCRdb keeps only in-frame clonotypes and omits some of them. The sample yields 2 million to 3 million clones, more than 85% seen once. The chain uses TRBV6-5 and TRBJ2-7, with 7 bases matching TRBD2. The specimen was naive CD4+ T cells from PBMCs. The subset was: CD45RA+ positively selected. This sequence was found in a man between 18 and 29 years old in good health. Some clones in this sample may be carry-over from other donors' samples. The DNA of the CDR3 is TGTGCCAGCAGCCGGCGGGAGAACTACGAGCAGTACTTC. Its protein product is CASSRRENYEQYF.